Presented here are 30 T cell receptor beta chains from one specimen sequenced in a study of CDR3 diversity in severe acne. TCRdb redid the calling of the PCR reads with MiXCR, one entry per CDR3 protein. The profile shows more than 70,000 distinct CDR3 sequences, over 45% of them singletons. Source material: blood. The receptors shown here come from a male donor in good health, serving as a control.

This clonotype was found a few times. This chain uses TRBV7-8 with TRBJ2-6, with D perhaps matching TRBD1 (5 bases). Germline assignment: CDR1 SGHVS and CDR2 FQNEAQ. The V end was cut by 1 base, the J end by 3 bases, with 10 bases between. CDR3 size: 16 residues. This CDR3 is CASSLVGARGANVLTF. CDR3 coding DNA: TGTGCCAGCAGCTTAGTTGGGGCGCGTGGGGCCAACGTCCTGACTTTC.

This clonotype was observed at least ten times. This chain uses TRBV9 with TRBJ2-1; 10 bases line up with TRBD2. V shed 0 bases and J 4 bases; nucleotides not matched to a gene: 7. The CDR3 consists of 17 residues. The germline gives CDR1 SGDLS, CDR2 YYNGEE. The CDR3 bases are TGTGCCAGCAGCGTAGAGGGCTTAGCGGGGGGTTACAATGAGCAGTTCTTC. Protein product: CASSVEGLAGGYNEQFF.

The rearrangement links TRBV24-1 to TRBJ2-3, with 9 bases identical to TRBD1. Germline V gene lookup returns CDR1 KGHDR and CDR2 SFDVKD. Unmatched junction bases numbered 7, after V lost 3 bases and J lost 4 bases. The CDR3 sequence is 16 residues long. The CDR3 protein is CATSDHGTGRADTQYF. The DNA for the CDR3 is TGTGCCACCAGTGATCACGGGACAGGGCGAGCAGATACGCAGTATTTT.

CDR3 nucleotide sequence: TGTGCCAGCAGCCCCAGCTACGAGCAGTACTTC. This codes for CASSPSYEQYF. The chain has TRBV7-3 and TRBJ2-7, with D unclear. Looked up from germline, CDR1 is SGHTA and CDR2 is FQGTGA. The CDR3 is 11 residues long. V shed 5 bases and J shed 3 bases, with 5 bases lying between them.

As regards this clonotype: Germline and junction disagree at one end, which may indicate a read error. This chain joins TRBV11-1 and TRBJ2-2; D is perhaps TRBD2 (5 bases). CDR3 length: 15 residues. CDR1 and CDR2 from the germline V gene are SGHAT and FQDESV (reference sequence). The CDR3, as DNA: TGTGCCAGCAGCTTGTGGGCGGGCAACTACAATGAGCAGTTTTTT. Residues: CASSLWAGNYNEQFF.

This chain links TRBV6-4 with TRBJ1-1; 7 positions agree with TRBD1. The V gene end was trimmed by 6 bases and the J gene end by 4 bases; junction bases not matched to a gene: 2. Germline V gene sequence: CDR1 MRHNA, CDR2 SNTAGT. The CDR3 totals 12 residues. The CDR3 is CASSDRATEAFF. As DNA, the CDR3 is TGTGCCAGCAGCGACAGGGCCACTGAAGCTTTCTTT.

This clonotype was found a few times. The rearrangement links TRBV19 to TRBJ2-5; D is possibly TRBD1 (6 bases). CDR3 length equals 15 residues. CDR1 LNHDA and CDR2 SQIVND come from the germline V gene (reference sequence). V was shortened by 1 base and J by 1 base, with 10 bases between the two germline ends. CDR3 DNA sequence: TGTGCCAGTAGTATAGGGACAGCGATCCAAGAGACCCAGTACTTC. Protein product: CASSIGTAIQETQYF.

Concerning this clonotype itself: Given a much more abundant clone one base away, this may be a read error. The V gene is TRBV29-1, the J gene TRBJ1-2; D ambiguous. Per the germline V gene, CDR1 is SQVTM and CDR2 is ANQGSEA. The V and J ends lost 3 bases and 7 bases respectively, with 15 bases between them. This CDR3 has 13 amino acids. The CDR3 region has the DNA TGCAGCGTTGACGACCAGCAGATTTTTGGCTACACCTTC. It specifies CSVDDQQIFGYTF.

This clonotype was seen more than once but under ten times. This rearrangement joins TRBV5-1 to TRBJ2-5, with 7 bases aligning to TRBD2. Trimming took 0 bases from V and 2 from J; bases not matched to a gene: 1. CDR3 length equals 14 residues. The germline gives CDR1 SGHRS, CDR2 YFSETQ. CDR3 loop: CASSLASGQETQYF. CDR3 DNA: TGCGCCAGCAGCTTGGCTAGCGGTCAAGAGACCCAGTACTTC.

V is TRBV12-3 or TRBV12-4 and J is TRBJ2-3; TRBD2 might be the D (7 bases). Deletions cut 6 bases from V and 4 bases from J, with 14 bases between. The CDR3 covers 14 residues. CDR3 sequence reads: CASRIAGGPDTQYF. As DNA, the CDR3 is TGTGCCAGCAGAATAGCCGGGGGGCCAGATACGCAGTATTTT.

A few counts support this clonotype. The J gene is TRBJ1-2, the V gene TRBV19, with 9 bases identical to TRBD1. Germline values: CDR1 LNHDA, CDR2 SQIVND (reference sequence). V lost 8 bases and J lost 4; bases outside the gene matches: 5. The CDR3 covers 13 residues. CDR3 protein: CASSTGGGYGYTF. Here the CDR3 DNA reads TGTGCCAGTTCTACAGGGGGCGGCTATGGCTACACCTTC. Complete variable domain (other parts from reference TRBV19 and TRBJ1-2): DGGITQSPKYLFRKEGQNVTLSCEQNLNHDAMYWYRQDPGQGLRLIYYSQIVNDFQKGDIAEGYSVSREKKESFPLTVTSAQKNPTAFYLCASSTGGGYGYTFGSGTRLTVV.

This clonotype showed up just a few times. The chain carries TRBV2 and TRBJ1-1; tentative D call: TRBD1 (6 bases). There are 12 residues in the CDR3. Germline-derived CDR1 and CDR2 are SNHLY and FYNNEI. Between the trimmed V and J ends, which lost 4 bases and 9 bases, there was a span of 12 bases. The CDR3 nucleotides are TGTGCCAGCAGTGGGCAGGGGTTTCAAGCTTTCTTT. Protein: CASSGQGFQAFF.

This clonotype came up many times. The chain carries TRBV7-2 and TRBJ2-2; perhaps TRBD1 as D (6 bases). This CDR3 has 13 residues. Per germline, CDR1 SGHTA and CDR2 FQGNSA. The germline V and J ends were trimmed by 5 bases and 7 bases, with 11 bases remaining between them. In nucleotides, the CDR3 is TGTGCCAGCAGCCCCGGACAGCACGGGGAGCTGTTTTTT. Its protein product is CASSPGQHGELFF.

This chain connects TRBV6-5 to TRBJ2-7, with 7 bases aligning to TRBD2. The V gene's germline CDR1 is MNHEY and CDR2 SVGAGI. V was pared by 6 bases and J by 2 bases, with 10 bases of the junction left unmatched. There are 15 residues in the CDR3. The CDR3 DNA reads TGTGCCAGCAGCACTACCCGGGACTACCCCTACGAGCAGTACTTC. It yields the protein CASSTTRDYPYEQYF.

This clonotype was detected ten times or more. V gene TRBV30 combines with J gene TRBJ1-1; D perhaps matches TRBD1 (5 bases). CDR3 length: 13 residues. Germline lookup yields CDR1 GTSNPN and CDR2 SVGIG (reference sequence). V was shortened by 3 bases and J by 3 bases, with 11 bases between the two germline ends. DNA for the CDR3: TGTGCCTGGAGCCAGGGCCTTGACACTGAAGCTTTCTTT. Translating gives CAWSQGLDTEAFF.

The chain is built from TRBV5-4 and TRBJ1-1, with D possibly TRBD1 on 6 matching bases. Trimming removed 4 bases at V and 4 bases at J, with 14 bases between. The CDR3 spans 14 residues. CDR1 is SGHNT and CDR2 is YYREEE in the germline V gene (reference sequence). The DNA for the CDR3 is TGTGCCAGCAGCACGGACAGTCGAGGCACTGAAGCTTTCTTT. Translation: CASSTDSRGTEAFF. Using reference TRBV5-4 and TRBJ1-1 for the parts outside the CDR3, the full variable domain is ETGVTQSPTHLIKTRGQQVTLRCSSQSGHNTVSWYQQALGQGPQFIFQYYREEENGRGNFPPRFSGLQFPNYSSELNVNALELDDSALYLCASSTDSRGTEAFFGQGTRLTVV.

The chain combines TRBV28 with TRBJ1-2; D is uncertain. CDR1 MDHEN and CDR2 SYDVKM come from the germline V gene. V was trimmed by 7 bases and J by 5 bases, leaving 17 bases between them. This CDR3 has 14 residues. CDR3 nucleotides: TGTGCCAGCACCCCAACGGCAGCTCTATATGGCTACACCTTC. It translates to CASTPTAALYGYTF.

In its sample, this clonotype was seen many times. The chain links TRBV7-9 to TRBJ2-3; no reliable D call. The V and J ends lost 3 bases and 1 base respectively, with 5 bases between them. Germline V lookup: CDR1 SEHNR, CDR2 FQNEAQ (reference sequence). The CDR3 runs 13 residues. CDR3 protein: CASSLGGTDTQYF. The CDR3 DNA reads TGTGCCAGCAGCTTGGGCGGCACAGATACGCAGTATTTT. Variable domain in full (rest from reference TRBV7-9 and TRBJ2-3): DTGVSQNPRHKITKRGQNVTFRCDPISEHNRLYWYRQTLGQGPEFLTYFQNEAQLEKSRLLSDRFSAERPKGSFSTLEIQRTEQGDSAMYLCASSLGGTDTQYFGPGTRLTVL.

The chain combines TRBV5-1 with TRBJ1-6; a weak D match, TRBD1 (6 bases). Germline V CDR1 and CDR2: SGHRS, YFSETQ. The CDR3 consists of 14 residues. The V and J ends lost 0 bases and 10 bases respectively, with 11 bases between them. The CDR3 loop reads CASSLEGGGSPLHF. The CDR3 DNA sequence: TGCGCCAGCAGCTTGGAAGGGGGTGGCTCACCCCTCCACTTT.

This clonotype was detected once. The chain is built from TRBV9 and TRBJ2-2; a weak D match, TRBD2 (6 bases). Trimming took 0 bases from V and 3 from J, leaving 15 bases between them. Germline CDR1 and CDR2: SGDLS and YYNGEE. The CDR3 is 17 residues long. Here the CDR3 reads CASSVEKASDHTGELFF. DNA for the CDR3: TGTGCCAGCAGCGTAGAGAAGGCTAGCGACCACACCGGGGAGCTGTTTTTT.

This CDR3 is CASSLGLSGNTIYF. The CDR3, as DNA: TGTGCCAGCAGCCTGGGCCTCTCTGGAAACACCATATATTTT. V gene TRBV7-6 combines with J gene TRBJ1-3, with unresolved D. The CDR3 totals 14 residues. V was trimmed by 5 bases and J by 0 bases, leaving 8 bases between them. CDR1 and CDR2 from the germline V gene are SGHVS and FNYEAQ.

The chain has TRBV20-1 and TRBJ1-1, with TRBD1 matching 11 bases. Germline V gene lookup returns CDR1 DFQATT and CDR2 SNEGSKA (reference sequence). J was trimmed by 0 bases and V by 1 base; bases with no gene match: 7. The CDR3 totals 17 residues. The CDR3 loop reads CSARVPGQGGMNTEAFF. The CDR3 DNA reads TGCAGTGCTAGAGTCCCGGGACAGGGGGGGATGAACACTGAAGCTTTCTTT.

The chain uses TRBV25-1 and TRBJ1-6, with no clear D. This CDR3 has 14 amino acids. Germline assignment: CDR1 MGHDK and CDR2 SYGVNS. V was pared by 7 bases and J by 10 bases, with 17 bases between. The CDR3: CASIVAHGESPLHF. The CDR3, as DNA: TGTGCCAGCATCGTGGCCCATGGAGAGTCACCCCTCCACTTT.

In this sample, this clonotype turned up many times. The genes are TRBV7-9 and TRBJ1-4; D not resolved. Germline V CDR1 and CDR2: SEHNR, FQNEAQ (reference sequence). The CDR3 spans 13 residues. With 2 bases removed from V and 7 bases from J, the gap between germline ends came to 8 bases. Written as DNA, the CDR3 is TGTGCCAGCAGCTTACAGGATAGTGAAAAACTGTTTTTT. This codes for CASSLQDSEKLFF.

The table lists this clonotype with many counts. This CDR3 is CASSLGGGRGVLHTQYF. CDR3 bases: TGTGCCAGCAGCTTAGGAGGTGGCAGGGGGGTCCTCCATACGCAGTATTTT. The rearrangement links TRBV11-2 to TRBJ2-3; D possibly corresponds to TRBD1 (7 bases). Germline V CDR1 and CDR2: SGHAT, FQNNGV. The CDR3 runs 17 residues. Trimming removed 1 base from V and 7 bases from J, with 21 bases in between.

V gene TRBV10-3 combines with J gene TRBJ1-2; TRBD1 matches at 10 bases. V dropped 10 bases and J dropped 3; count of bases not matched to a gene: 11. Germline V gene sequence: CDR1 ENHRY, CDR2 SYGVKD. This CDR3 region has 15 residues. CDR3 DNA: TGTGCCAGCACCGACAGGGGGCGAGGAGACTATGGCTACACCTTC. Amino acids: CASTDRGRGDYGYTF.

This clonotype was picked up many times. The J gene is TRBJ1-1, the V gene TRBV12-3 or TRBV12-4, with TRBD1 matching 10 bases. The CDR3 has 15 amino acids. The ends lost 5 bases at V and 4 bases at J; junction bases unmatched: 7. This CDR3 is CASSPWTGGSTEAFF. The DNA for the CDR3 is TGTGCCAGCAGTCCGTGGACAGGGGGGAGCACTGAAGCTTTCTTT.

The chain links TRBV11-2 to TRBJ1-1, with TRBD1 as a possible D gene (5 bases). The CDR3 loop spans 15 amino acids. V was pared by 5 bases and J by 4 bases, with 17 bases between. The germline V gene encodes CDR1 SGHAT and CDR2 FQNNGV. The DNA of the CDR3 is TGTGCCAGCAGCAAGGGACTAGCGGGAGGCACTGAAGCTTTCTTT. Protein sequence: CASSKGLAGGTEAFF.

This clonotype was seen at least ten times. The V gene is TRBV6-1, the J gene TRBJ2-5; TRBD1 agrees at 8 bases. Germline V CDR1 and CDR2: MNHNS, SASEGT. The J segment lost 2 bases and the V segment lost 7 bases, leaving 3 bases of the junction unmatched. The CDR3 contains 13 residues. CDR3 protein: CASTWTGQETQYF. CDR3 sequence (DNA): TGTGCCAGCACTTGGACAGGGCAAGAGACCCAGTACTTC.

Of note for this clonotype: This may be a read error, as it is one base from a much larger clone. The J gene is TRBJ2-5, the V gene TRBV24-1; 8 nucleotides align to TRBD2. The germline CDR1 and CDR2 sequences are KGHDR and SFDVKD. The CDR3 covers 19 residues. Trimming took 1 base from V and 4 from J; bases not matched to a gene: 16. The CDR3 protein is CATSDLKPRGAGALETQYF. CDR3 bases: TGTGCCACCAGTGATTTAAAGCCCCGAGGAGCGGGGGCCCTAGAGACCCAGTACTTC.